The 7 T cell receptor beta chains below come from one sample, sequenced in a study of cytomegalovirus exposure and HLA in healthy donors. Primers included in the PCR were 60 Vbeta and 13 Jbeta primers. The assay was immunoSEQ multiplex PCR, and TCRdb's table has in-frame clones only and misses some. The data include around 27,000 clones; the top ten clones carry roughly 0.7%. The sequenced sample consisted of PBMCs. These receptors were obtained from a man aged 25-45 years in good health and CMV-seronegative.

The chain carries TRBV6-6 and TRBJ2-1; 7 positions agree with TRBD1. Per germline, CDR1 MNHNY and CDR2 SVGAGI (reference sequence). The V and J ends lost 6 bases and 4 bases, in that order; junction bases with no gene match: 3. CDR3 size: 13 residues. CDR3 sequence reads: CASRGTEYNEQFF. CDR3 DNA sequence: TGTGCCAGCAGGGGGACAGAATACAATGAGCAGTTCTTC.

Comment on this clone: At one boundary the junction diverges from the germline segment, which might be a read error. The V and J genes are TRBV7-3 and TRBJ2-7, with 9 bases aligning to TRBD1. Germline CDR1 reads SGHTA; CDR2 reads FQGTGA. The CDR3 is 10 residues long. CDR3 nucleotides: TGTGCCAGCAGCTCCCCGGGACAGGGCTTC. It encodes CASSSPGQGF.

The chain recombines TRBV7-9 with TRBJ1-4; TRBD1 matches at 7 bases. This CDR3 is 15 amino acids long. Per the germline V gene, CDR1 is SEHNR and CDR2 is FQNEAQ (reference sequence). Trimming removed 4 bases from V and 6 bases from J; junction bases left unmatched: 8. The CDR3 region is CASSSGTVKDEKLFF. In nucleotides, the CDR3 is TGTGCCAGCAGCTCAGGGACAGTGAAGGATGAAAAACTGTTTTTT.

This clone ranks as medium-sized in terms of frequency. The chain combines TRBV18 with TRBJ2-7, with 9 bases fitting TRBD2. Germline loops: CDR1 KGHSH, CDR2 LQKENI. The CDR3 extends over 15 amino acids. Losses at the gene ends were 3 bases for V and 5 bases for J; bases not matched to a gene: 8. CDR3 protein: CASSPGGSGGHEQYF. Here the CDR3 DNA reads TGTGCCAGCTCACCTGGGGGTAGCGGGGGCCACGAGCAGTACTTC.

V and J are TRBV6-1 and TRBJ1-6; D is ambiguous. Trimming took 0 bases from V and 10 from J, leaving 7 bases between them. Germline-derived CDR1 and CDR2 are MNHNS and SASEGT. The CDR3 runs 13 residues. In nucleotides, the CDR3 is TGTGCCAGCAGTGAAGCCCTCGGGTCACCCCTCCACTTT. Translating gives CASSEALGSPLHF.

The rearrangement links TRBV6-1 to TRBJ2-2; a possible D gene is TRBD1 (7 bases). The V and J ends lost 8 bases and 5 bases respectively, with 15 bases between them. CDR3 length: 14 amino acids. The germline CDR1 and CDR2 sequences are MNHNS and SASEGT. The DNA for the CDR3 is TGTGCCAGCGGTCGGGACAGCGGGACCGGGGAGCTGTTTTTT. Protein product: CASGRDSGTGELFF.

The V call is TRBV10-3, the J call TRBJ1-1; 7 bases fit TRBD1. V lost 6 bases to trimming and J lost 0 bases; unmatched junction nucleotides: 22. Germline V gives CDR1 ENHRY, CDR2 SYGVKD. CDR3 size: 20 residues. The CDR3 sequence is CAIRIFRTGLSNIVNTEAFF. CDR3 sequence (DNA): TGTGCCATCAGAATCTTCAGGACAGGTCTATCTAATATTGTGAACACTGAAGCTTTCTTT.